Reported below is one TCR beta chain. Sequencing used immunoSEQ multiplex PCR; TCRdb keeps in-frame clones, though not all of them. The top ten hold over 20% of the sample, which has 20,000 to 25,000 clones, 81% seen once. This sample's time point: cycle 4 day 1 (C4D1), after six to seven weeks of nivolumab. Every single patient, without exception, relapsed after autologous stem cell transplantation, and brentuximab vedotin exposure varied. CDR1 and CDR2 (germline): SEHNR, FQNEAQ (reference sequence). With 1 base clipped from V and 8 bases from J, the junction kept 6 bases outside the gene matches. This CDR3 has 15 residues. The data stem from a study of PD-1 blockade in classical Hodgkin lymphoma.

This chain links TRBV7-9 with TRBJ2-1; 9 bases are shared with TRBD2. This sequence originates from a human donor with classical Hodgkin lymphoma. This material consisted of peripheral blood mononuclear cells (PBMCs), taken before the fourth cycle of nivolumab. The CDR3 DNA sequence: TGTGCCAGCAGCTTAGGTAGCGGGAGCGTCGATGAGCAGTTCTTC. It encodes CASSLGSGSVDEQFF.